Sequencing of this T cell receptor (beta chain) was carried out in a study of T cell repertoires in cytomegalovirus infection. Study in general: The authors used CMV epitopes that were HLA-C-restricted (recently identified) and HLA-B-restricted (well studied). Indicated by public TCR beta signatures were CMV infection and matching HLA type.

The junction had 6 bases not matched to a gene; V was cut back by 5 bases and J by 2 bases. The CDR3 totals 16 residues. Germline loops: CDR1 MNHEY, CDR2 SMNVEV (reference sequence). TCRdb reanalysed the reads using MiXCR and keeps one entry per CDR3 protein. This table has 900,000 to 950,000 distinct CDR3 sequences, approximately 32% appearing once. As concerns this clonotype: What it recognizes is unknown.

The clonotype originates from a human donor in good health (CMV status not recorded). Some clones in this sample may be carry-over from other donors' samples. The sample in question was cultured CD8+ T cells from PBMCs, obtained from culture after CMV antigen stimulation. The chain employs TRBV27 and TRBJ2-5, with 12 nucleotides matching TRBD2. CDR3: CASSLLAGGPQETQYF. CDR3 DNA: TGTGCCAGCAGTCTACTAGCGGGGGGCCCACAAGAGACCCAGTACTTC.